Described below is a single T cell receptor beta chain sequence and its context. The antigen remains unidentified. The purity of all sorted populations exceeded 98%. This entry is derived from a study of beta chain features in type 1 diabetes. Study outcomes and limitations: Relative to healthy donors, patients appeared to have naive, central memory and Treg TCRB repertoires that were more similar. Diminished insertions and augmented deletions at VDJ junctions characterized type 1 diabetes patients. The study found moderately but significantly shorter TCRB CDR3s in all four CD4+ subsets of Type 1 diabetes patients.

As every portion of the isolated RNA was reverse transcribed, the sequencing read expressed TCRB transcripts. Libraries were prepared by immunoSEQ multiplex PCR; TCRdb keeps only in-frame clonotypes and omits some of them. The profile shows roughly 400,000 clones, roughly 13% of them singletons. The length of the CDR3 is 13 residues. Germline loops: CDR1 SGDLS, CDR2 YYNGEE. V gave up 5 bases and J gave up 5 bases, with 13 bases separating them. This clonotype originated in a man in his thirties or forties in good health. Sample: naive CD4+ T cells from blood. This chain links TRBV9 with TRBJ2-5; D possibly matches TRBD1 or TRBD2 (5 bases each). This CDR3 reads CASSPGGGETQYF. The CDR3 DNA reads TGTGCCAGCAGTCCAGGTGGGGGTGAGACCCAGTACTTC. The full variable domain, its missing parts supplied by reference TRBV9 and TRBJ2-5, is DSGVTQTPKHLITATGQRVTLRCSPRSGDLSVYWYQQSLDQGLQFLIQYYNGEERAKGNILERFSAQQFPDLHSELNLSSLELGDSALYFCASSPGGGETQYFGPGTRLLVL.